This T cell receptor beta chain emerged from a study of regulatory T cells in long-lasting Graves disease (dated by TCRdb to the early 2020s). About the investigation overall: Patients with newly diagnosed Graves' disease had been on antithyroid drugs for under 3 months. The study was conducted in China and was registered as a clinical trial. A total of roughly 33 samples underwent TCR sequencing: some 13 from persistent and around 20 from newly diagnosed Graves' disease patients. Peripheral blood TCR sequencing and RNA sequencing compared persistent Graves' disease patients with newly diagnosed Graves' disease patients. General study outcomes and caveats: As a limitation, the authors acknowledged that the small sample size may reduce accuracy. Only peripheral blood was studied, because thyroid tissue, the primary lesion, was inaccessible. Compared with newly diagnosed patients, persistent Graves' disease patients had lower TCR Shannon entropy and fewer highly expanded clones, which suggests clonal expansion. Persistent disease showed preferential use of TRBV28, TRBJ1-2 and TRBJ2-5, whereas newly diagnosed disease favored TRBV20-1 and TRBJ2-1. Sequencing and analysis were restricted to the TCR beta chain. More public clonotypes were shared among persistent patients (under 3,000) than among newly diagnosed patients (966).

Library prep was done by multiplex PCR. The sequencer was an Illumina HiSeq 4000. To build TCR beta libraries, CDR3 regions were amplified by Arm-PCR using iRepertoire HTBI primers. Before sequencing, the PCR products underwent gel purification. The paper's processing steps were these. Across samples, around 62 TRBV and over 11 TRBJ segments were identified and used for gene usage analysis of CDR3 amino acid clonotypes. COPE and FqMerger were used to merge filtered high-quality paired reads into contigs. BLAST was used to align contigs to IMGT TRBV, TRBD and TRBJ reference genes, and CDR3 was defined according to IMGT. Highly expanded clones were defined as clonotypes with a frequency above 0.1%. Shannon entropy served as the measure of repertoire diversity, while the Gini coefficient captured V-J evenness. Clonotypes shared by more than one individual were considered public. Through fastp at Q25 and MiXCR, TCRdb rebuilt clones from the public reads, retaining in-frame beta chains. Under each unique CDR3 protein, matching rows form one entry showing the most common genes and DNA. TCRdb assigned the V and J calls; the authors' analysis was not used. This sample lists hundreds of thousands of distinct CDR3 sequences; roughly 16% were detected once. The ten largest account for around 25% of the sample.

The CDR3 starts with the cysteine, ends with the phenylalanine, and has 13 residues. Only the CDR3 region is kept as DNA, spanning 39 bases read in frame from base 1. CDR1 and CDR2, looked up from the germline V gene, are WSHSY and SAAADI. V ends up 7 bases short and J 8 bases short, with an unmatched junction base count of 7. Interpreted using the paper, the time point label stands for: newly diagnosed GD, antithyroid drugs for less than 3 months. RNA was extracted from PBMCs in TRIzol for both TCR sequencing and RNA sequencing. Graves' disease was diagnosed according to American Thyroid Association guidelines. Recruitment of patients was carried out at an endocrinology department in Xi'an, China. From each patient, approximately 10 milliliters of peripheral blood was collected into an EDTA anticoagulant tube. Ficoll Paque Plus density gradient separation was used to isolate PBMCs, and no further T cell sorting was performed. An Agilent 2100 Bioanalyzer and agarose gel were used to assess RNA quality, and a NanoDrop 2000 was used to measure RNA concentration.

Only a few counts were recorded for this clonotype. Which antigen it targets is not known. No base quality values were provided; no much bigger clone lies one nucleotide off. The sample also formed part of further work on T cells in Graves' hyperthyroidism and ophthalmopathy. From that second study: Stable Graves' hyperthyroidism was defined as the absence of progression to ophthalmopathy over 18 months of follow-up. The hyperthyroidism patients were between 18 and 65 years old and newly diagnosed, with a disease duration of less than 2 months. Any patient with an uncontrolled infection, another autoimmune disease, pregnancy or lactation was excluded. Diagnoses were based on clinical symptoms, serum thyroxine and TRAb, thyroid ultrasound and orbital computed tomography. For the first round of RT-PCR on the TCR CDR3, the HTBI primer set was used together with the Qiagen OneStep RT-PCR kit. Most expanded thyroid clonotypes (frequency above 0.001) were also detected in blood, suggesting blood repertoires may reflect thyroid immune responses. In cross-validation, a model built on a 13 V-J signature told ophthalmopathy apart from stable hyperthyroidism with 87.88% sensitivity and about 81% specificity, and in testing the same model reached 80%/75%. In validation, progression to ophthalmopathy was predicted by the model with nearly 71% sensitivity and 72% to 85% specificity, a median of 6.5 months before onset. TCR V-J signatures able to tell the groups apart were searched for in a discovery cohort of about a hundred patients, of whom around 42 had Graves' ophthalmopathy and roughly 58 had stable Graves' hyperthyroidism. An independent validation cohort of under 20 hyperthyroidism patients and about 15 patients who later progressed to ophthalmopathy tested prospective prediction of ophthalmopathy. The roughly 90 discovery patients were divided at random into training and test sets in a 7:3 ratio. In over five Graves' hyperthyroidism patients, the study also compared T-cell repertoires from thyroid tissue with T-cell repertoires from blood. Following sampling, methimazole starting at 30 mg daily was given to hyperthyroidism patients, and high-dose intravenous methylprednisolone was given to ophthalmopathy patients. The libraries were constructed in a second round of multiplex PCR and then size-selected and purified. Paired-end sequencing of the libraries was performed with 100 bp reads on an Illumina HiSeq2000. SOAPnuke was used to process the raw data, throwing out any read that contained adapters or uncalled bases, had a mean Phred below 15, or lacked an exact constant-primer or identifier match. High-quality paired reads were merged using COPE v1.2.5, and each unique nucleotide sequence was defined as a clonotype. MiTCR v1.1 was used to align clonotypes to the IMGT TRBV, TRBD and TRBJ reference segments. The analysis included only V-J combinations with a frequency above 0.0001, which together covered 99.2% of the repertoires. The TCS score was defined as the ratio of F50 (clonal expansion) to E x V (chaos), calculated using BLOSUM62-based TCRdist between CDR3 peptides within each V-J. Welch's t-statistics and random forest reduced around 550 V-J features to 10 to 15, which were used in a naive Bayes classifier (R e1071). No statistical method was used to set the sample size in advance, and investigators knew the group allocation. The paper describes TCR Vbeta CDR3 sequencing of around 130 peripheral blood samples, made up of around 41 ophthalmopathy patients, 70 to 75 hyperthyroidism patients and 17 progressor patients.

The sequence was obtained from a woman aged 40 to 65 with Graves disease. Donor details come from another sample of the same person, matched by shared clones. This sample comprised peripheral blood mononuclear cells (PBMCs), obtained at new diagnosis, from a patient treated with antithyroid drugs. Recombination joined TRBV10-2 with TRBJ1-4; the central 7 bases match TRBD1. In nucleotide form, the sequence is TGCGCCAGCAAGGACAGGTATTACGAAAAACTGTTTTTT. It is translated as CASKDRYYEKLFF.